This T cell receptor (beta chain) is from a study of blood T cell repertoires in COVID-19. About the research overall: Both acute and convalescent COVID-19 samples were obtained from the United States, Italy and Spain.

Assay used: immunoSEQ multiplex PCR; TCRdb lists only in-frame clones, some missing. The sample consists of about 300,000 clones, under 90% of them appearing once. Germline V gene sequence: CDR1 SGHTA, CDR2 FQGNSA. The CDR3 has 18 residues. V was clipped by 2 bases and J by 9 bases; unmatched bases: 12. The chain links TRBV7-2 to TRBJ2-1, with 14 bases identical to TRBD2. The source material was PBMCs or T cells enriched from blood (not recorded which). The origin of this receptor is a young man who had recovered from COVID-19. CDR3 protein: CASSLFPRGLAGAGEQFF. The CDR3 coding sequence is TGTGCCAGCAGCTTATTTCCGCGGGGACTAGCGGGAGCGGGTGAGCAGTTCTTC.